One and the same sample provided the 6 T cell receptor beta chains below, sequenced in a study of CD8 T cells in Susac syndrome (dated by TCRdb to about 2019). Receptors were amplified or captured by the immunoSEQ multiplex PCR assay. RNA was extracted using the RNeasy kit, and roughly 0.45 to 1 ug of the RNA was reverse transcribed with random hexamers. TCRdb took the public reads, trimmed them with fastp at Q25, ran MiXCR for clone calling and kept in-frame beta chains. When rows share a CDR3 protein, they turn into one entry using the most common DNA and genes. The sample includes roughly 330,000 distinct CDR3 sequences, with about 90% observed a single time. Approximately 0.065% of the sample comes from the top ten. Source material: CD4+ T cells from PBMCs. The receptors originated from a human donor with multiple sclerosis.

The V gene is TRBV27, the J gene TRBJ2-7, with 7 bases lining up with TRBD1. Per germline, CDR1 MNHEY and CDR2 SMNVEV (reference sequence). The CDR3 has 15 residues. The junction had 11 bases not matched to a gene; V was cut back by 6 bases and J by 3 bases. The CDR3 region is CASSLATGVGYEQYF. CDR3 in DNA: TGTGCCAGCAGCCTCGCCACAGGGGTAGGCTACGAGCAGTACTTC.

The rearrangement links TRBV9 to TRBJ1-6, with a tentative D call TRBD1 (5 bases). Germline CDR1 reads SGDLS; CDR2 reads YYNGEE. This CDR3 has 14 amino acids. With 0 bases removed from V and 9 bases from J, the gap between germline ends came to 10 bases. In nucleotides, the CDR3 is TGTGCCAGCAGCGTAGCCCCAGGGTCTTCACCCCTCCACTTT. It specifies CASSVAPGSSPLHF. Full variable domain (outside the CDR3, taken from reference TRBV9 and TRBJ1-6): DSGVTQTPKHLITATGQRVTLRCSPRSGDLSVYWYQQSLDQGLQFLIQYYNGEERAKGNILERFSAQQFPDLHSELNLSSLELGDSALYFCASSVAPGSSPLHFGNGTRLTVT.

V usage is TRBV19 and J usage is TRBJ2-1, with 11 nucleotides matching TRBD1. The V gene's germline CDR1 is LNHDA and CDR2 SQIVND (reference sequence). The V gene end was trimmed by 8 bases and the J gene end by 7 bases; junction bases not matched to a gene: 4. The CDR3 loop spans 13 amino acids. CDR3 bases: TGTGCCAGTGAACGGGACAGGGGGAATGAGCAGTTCTTC. Amino acids: CASERDRGNEQFF.

The chain uses TRBV12-3 or TRBV12-4 and TRBJ2-6; no clear D. This CDR3 spans 16 amino acids. The ends were cut back, 3 bases at V and 1 base at J, with 10 bases in the middle. CDR3 sequence: CASSLVELSGANVLTF. The DNA of the CDR3 is TGTGCCAGCAGTTTGGTTGAGCTGTCTGGGGCCAACGTCCTGACTTTC.

The rearrangement links TRBV25-1 to TRBJ1-6, with 10 bases aligning to TRBD1. Germline values: CDR1 MGHDK, CDR2 SYGVNS. This CDR3 has 15 residues. After removal of 6 bases from V and 9 bases from J, the junction contained 8 bases not matched to a gene. The CDR3 loop is CASRSGQGGFSPLHF. DNA of the CDR3: TGTGCCAGCAGGTCCGGACAGGGGGGATTTTCACCCCTCCACTTT.

The chain recombines TRBV4-1 with TRBJ2-7, with TRBD2 identical over 8 bases. CDR1 and CDR2 (germline): MGHRA, YSYEKL. Trimming took 0 bases from V and 2 from J; bases not matched to a gene: 3. The CDR3 is 15 amino acids. For the CDR3, the DNA is TGCGCCAGCAGCCAAGAAGGTAGCGGGACCTACGAGCAGTACTTC. Translated, it gives CASSQEGSGTYEQYF.